Presented here are 27 T cell receptor beta chains from one specimen sequenced in a study of graft-versus-host responses after intestinal transplantation. What these receptors recognize is not known. This table comes from immunoSEQ multiplex PCR, and its TCRdb copy is limited to in-frame clones, with some not included. This sample has approximately 130,000 clones; around nine tenths occur once, and the top ten carry under 0.2%. The sample here was unstimulated CD4+ T cells sorted from spleen or lymph node cells, taken before intestinal transplant. Every receptor here comes from a human donor who received an intestinal transplant.

The V call is TRBV30, the J call TRBJ2-3; 8 nucleotides match TRBD2. Trimming at V came to 4 bases and at J to 11 bases, leaving 20 bases not matched to a gene. Germline assignment: CDR1 GTSNPN and CDR2 SVGIG (reference sequence). CDR3 size: 16 residues. CDR3 nucleotides: TGTGCCTGGACTTTAGGGGGACTAGTCGATTCCAAGGGGCAGTATTTT. As protein: CAWTLGGLVDSKGQYF.

The J gene is TRBJ1-4, the V gene TRBV19; 8 positions match TRBD1. The CDR3 has 14 amino acids. The germline V gene encodes CDR1 LNHDA and CDR2 SQIVND (reference sequence). The junction had 5 bases not matched to a gene; V was cut back by 5 bases and J by 6 bases. CDR3 protein: CASSLGQEDEKLFF. The CDR3 coding sequence is TGTGCCAGTAGTTTGGGACAGGAGGATGAAAAACTGTTTTTT.

J is TRBJ2-3 and V is TRBV4-1; 9 positions match TRBD1. Trimming at V came to 4 bases and at J to 3 bases, leaving 14 bases not matched to a gene. The germline gives CDR1 MGHRA, CDR2 YSYEKL. This CDR3 spans 18 amino acids. CDR3 DNA sequence: TGCGCCAGCAGCCCGGTTCGCCTACAGGGGGCACGAACAGATACGCAGTATTTT. Its protein is CASSPVRLQGARTDTQYF.

V usage is TRBV13 and J usage is TRBJ1-1, with 7 bases matching TRBD1. The ends lost 5 bases at V and 10 bases at J; junction bases unmatched: 7. The CDR3 loop spans 12 amino acids. Per the germline V gene, CDR1 is PRHDT and CDR2 is FYEKMQ (reference sequence). The CDR3 nucleotides read TGTGCCAGCAGCGTGACAGGGAGAGGAGCTTTCTTT. It yields the protein CASSVTGRGAFF.

This chain joins TRBV7-9 and TRBJ1-4; D call uncertain. CDR1 and CDR2 (germline): SEHNR, FQNEAQ (reference sequence). The ends were cut back, 5 bases at V and 2 bases at J, with 12 bases in the middle. The CDR3 spans 15 residues. CDR3 coding DNA: TGTGCCAGCAGCAGTAGACTACAGACTAATGAAAAACTGTTTTTT. Its protein is CASSSRLQTNEKLFF.

The chain is built from TRBV10-1 and TRBJ2-1, with TRBD2 as a possible D gene (6 bases). V was clipped by 8 bases and J by 7 bases, with 15 bases between them. Germline values: CDR1 WNHNN, CDR2 SYGVQD (reference sequence). The CDR3 runs 13 residues. CDR3 nucleotide sequence: TGCGCCAGCCGCCTCTACGGGGGTAATGAGCAGTTCTTC. Translated: CASRLYGGNEQFF.

This clone has just one count. This chain links TRBV5-1 with TRBJ2-4; D might be TRBD1 (6 bases). In germline, CDR1 is SGHRS, CDR2 YFSETQ. This CDR3 has 13 residues. V was clipped by 3 bases and J by 7 bases, with 11 bases between them. This CDR3 reads CASSYRERNIQYF. CDR3 nucleotides: TGCGCCAGCAGCTACAGGGAGAGGAACATTCAGTACTTC.

This clone was seen a few times. The gene calls are TRBV5-4 and TRBJ1-6; a possible D gene is TRBD1 (6 bases). The CDR3 covers 12 residues. Germline V CDR1 and CDR2: SGHNT, YYREEE (reference sequence). V was cut by 4 bases and J by 15 bases, with 14 bases left in between. CDR3 region: CASSTGGTHLHF. CDR3 in DNA: TGTGCCAGCAGCACGGGGGGGACACACCTCCACTTT.

V gene TRBV4-1 combines with J gene TRBJ2-5; D gene uncertain. The J call may be wrong; the DNA end is better matched by TRBJ2-7. The CDR3 is 15 residues long. Germline V gene data show CDR1 as MGHRA and CDR2 as YSYEKL. The CDR3: CASSQEVGELYEQYF. As DNA, the CDR3 is TGCGCCAGCAGCCAAGAGGTTGGCGAACTCTACGAGCAGTACTTC.

The chain recombines TRBV4-1 with TRBJ2-7; weak D call: TRBD1 (6 bases). The germline V gene has CDR1 MGHRA and CDR2 YSYEKL. CDR3 size: 13 residues. Trimming stripped 5 bases from V and 2 bases from J, with 10 bases between. The CDR3 DNA reads as TGCGCCAGCAGCTCCAGGGGACCCTACGAGCAGTACTTC. This encodes CASSSRGPYEQYF.

This chain links TRBV11-3 with TRBJ2-1; maybe TRBD1 (6 bases). This CDR3 has 15 amino acids. Between the trimmed V and J ends, which lost 5 bases and 3 bases, there was a span of 14 bases. Per the germline V gene, CDR1 is SGHNT and CDR2 is YENEEA. CDR3: CASSPRGTNYNEQFF. DNA for the CDR3: TGTGCCAGCAGCCCTAGGGGGACCAACTACAATGAGCAGTTCTTC.

As DNA, the CDR3 is TGTGCCTGGAGTCCTAGACAGACTAACTATGGCTACACCTTC. Its translation is CAWSPRQTNYGYTF. The chain employs TRBV30 and TRBJ1-2, with D possibly being TRBD1 (5 bases). This CDR3 has 14 amino acids. Per germline, CDR1 GTSNPN and CDR2 SVGIG (reference sequence). V lost 2 bases and J 0 bases, leaving 10 bases between the germline ends.

The V gene is TRBV5-6, the J gene TRBJ1-2, with D possibly TRBD1 on 5 matching bases. V lost 4 bases and J 5 bases, leaving 18 bases between the germline ends. The CDR3 totals 15 residues. Germline V gene data show CDR1 as SGHDT and CDR2 as YYEEEE. This chain's CDR3 is CASSPNVGARYGYTF. CDR3 coding DNA: TGTGCCAGCAGCCCGAACGTAGGGGCCAGGTATGGCTACACCTTC.

The chain recombines TRBV18 with TRBJ2-1; D is ambiguous. The CDR3 consists of 15 residues. CDR1 is KGHSH and CDR2 is LQKENI in the germline V gene. V was pared by 0 bases and J by 8 bases, with 14 bases between. CDR3 sequence: CASSPPGPRIYEQFF. In DNA form, the CDR3 reads TGTGCCAGCTCACCACCGGGTCCGCGAATCTATGAGCAGTTCTTC.

This clone came up a few times. The gene calls are TRBV19 and TRBJ1-2, with D hard to call. The CDR3 totals 13 residues. Per germline, CDR1 LNHDA and CDR2 SQIVND (reference sequence). The V gene lost 2 bases and the J gene lost 7 bases, with 11 bases spanning the gap. The CDR3 DNA sequence: TGTGCCAGTAGTATAACGGACTACACTGGCTACACCTTC. Its translation: CASSITDYTGYTF.

This clone was observed a single time. The chain has TRBV11-2 and TRBJ1-1; D may be TRBD1 (6 bases). Deletions cut 1 base from V and 5 bases from J, with 14 bases between. Per the germline V gene, CDR1 is SGHAT and CDR2 is FQNNGV. This CDR3 has 15 residues. CDR3: CASSLGAGGRTEAFF. The CDR3 nucleotides are TGTGCCAGCAGCTTAGGTGCGGGGGGCCGAACTGAAGCTTTCTTT.

This sequence joins TRBV11-2 and TRBJ2-3, with D uncertain. From germline, CDR1 is SGHAT and CDR2 FQNNGV. CDR3 size: 13 residues. V lost 1 base and J lost 4, with 6 bases in between. The CDR3 protein is CASSLVPADTQYF. DNA for the CDR3: TGTGCCAGCAGCTTAGTACCGGCAGATACGCAGTATTTT.

CDR3 bases: TGTGCCAGCAGCCAAGAAAGTGGGCAGATGAACACTGAAGCTTTCTTT. Translating gives CASSQESGQMNTEAFF. This chain connects TRBV4-2 to TRBJ1-1; D uncertain. There are 16 residues in the CDR3. V lost 0 bases to trimming and J lost 0 bases, with 11 bases between them. The germline gives CDR1 LGHNA, CDR2 YNFKEQ.

The V and J genes are TRBV6-4 and TRBJ1-1; D remains unclear. The CDR3 runs to 14 residues. CDR1 and CDR2 from the germline V gene are MRHNA and SNTAGT. The V and J ends lost 4 bases and 1 base respectively, with 10 bases between them. CDR3 nucleotide sequence: TGTGCCAGCAGTGCCTCGGGAGGGAACACTGAAGCTTTCTTT. Translation gives CASSASGGNTEAFF.

CDR3 nucleotide sequence: TGTGCCAGCAGTTACTCTATCGGTAGAGCCCATACGCAGTATTTT. Protein sequence: CASSYSIGRAHTQYF. The chain has TRBV6-5 and TRBJ2-3; no firm D call. V gave up 0 bases and J gave up 7 bases, with 14 bases separating them. This CDR3 region has 15 residues. The V gene's germline CDR1 is MNHEY and CDR2 SVGAGI.

The genes are TRBV30 and TRBJ1-5, with 11 bases identical to TRBD1. The germline V gene encodes CDR1 GTSNPN and CDR2 SVGIG (reference sequence). The CDR3 runs 14 residues. DNA of the CDR3: TGTGCAGGACAGGGGGCAGGTAGCAATCAGCCCCAGCATTTT. This gives the protein CAGQGAGSNQPQHF.

J is TRBJ1-1 and V is TRBV6-5, with a weak D call TRBD1 (5 bases). The CDR3 loop spans 13 amino acids. Germline CDR1 MNHEY, CDR2 SVGAGI. The germline V and J ends were trimmed by 5 bases and 1 base, with 8 bases remaining between them. The CDR3 protein is CASSQGRNTEAFF. The CDR3 bases are TGTGCCAGCAGTCAGGGAAGGAACACTGAAGCTTTCTTT.

The chain links TRBV6-5 to TRBJ1-1; D is undetermined. V gave up 0 bases and J gave up 0 bases, with 2 bases separating them. CDR1 is MNHEY and CDR2 is SVGAGI in the germline V gene. This CDR3 region has 13 residues. In DNA, the CDR3 is TGTGCCAGCAGTTACTCGCTGAACACTGAAGCTTTCTTT. The encoded protein is CASSYSLNTEAFF.

V gene TRBV7-8 combines with J gene TRBJ1-6; D gene ambiguous. Germline values: CDR1 SGHVS, CDR2 FQNEAQ. The CDR3 has 13 residues. Trimming cost V 0 bases and J 7 bases, with 4 bases left between them. CDR3 sequence (DNA): TGTGCCAGCAGCTTAGCCGTGAATTCACCCCTCCACTTT. Its translation is CASSLAVNSPLHF.

The gene calls are TRBV5-6 and TRBJ1-2, with a weak D call TRBD1 (6 bases). This CDR3 contains 13 residues. Germline lookup yields CDR1 SGHDT and CDR2 YYEEEE. V was trimmed by 5 bases and J by 7 bases, leaving 15 bases between them. DNA for the CDR3: TGTGCCAGCAGTTCGACAGGTTCTCGTGGCTACACCTTC. This encodes CASSSTGSRGYTF.

CDR3 amino acids: CSAGENYEQYF. The DNA of the CDR3 is TGCAGCGCTGGCGAGAACTACGAGCAGTACTTC. The rearrangement links TRBV29-1 to TRBJ2-7; the D is unclear. Germline assignment: CDR1 SQVTM and CDR2 ANQGSEA. The CDR3 sequence is 11 residues long. V was trimmed by 7 bases and J by 3 bases, leaving 10 bases between them.

V gene TRBV4-2 combines with J gene TRBJ2-5; 16 nucleotides align to TRBD2. This CDR3 has 18 amino acids. CDR1 is LGHNA and CDR2 is YNFKEQ in the germline V gene. Germline trimming cut 4 bases from V and 1 base from J; bases unmatched to any gene: 6. The CDR3 DNA reads as TGTGCCAGCAGCCTTGGGACTAGCGGGGGGGCGGGCCAAGAGACCCAGTACTTC. Its protein product is CASSLGTSGGAGQETQYF.